This TCR beta chain was retrieved from a study of T cells in Graves' hyperthyroidism and ophthalmopathy. Study-wide points: Model predictions of ophthalmopathy came a median approximately 6 months before onset. Using 13 V-J features, a model discriminated ophthalmopathy from stable hyperthyroidism.

Researchers took RNA transcripts and amplified the TCR beta CDR3 regions from them. HTBI primers were used for first-round RT-PCR of the TCR CDR3. One entry per CDR3 protein results from TCRdb running MiXCR on the multiplex PCR reads. The table includes about 320,000 distinct CDR3 sequences, roughly 17% detected once. V lost 5 bases and J lost 3; bases outside the gene matches: 9. This CDR3 has 15 residues. Germline-derived CDR1 and CDR2 are MNHEY and SVGEGT. The hyperthyroidism was newly diagnosed and had lasted under 2 months; the patients were aged 18 to 65. As regards this clonotype: The target antigen is unknown.

Sequenced: blood. V gene TRBV6-2 or TRBV6-3 combines with J gene TRBJ1-2, with TRBD1 matching 7 bases. This clonotype was sampled from a man younger than 40 with Graves' hyperthyroidism. CDR3 region: CASSRGQTPDYGYTF. The CDR3 DNA is TGTGCCAGCAGTCGGGGACAGACTCCTGACTATGGCTACACCTTC.